The sequence of this T cell receptor beta chain was determined in a study of CD8 T cells in Susac syndrome. With random hexamers, 0.5 to 1 ug RNA was reverse transcribed. Across 54 Vbeta and 13 Jbeta, immunoSEQ multiplex PCR amplified TCR beta CDR3. TCRdb called the immunoSEQ multiplex PCR reads again in MiXCR, with one record for every CDR3 protein. Found here are some 100,000 distinct CDR3 sequences, around 93% of them singletons; the top ten hold 0.12%. The germline V and J ends were trimmed by 0 bases and 5 bases, with 9 bases remaining between them. The CDR3 loop spans 14 amino acids. CDR1 SGHTA and CDR2 FQGTGA come from the germline V gene. TCR beta sequencing covered blood CD8+ and CD4+ T cells.

The sequence came from a human donor in good health. This chain links TRBV7-3 with TRBJ2-3; D is unresolved. The specimen was CD8+ T cells from PBMCs. The DNA of the CDR3 is TGTGCCAGCAGCTTAACTAGTTCTCAAGATACGCAGTATTTT. Its protein product is CASSLTSSQDTQYF.